Below, 3 T cell receptor beta chains from the same sample are listed, as sequenced in a study of shared clonotypes between healthy human individuals (dated by TCRdb to 2019 to 2021). CD8 naive samples were CD45RO-negative cells positively selected for CCR7, giving a CD45RA+CCR7+ population that excluded TemRA cells. Receptors were amplified or captured by the immunoSEQ multiplex PCR assay. TCRdb took this table from immuneACCESS and kept in-frame rearrangements with V and J called. Such tables lack part of the clones; where checked against another copy, unresolved V genes explain under half of the gap, and the rest is unexplained. The sample data list about 2.2 million clones, and around 93% of these were observed just once. The ten most abundant clones make up more than 1.5% of the sample. The specimen sequenced was naive CD8+ T cells from PBMCs. In the paper's terms, the cell subset or site label means: CD45RA+CCR7+. Receptors originate from a man between 18 and 29 years old in good health. Some clones in this sample may be carry-over from other donors' samples.

The chain has TRBV5-1 and TRBJ2-6; a possible D gene is TRBD1 (7 bases). Germline V CDR1 and CDR2: SGHRS, YFSETQ. The CDR3 is made up of 14 amino acids. With 1 base removed from V and 9 bases from J, the gap between germline ends came to 11 bases. This CDR3 is CASSLYRGGNVLTF. CDR3 coding DNA: TGCGCCAGCAGCTTGTACAGGGGAGGCAACGTCCTGACTTTC.

This chain uses TRBV4-1 with TRBJ1-5; the D is unclear. CDR3 length equals 13 residues. V was pared by 2 bases and J by 7 bases, with 9 bases between. Looked up from germline, CDR1 is MGHRA and CDR2 is YSYEKL. CDR3 sequence reads: CASSQPGGQPQHF. The CDR3 DNA reads TGCGCCAGCAGCCAACCTGGCGGACAGCCCCAGCATTTT.

The chain has TRBV4-3 and TRBJ2-1, with D tentatively TRBD1 (6 bases). Germline V lookup: CDR1 LGHNA, CDR2 YSLEER. Trimming shortened V by 3 bases and J by 10 bases, and 13 bases separated the two germline ends. CDR3 size: 13 residues. Written as DNA, the CDR3 is TGCGCCAGCAGCCACCCCGACAGGTTGGAGCAGTTCTTC. Residues: CASSHPDRLEQFF.